The 9 T cell receptor beta chains in this list originate from one sample, sequenced in a study of beta chain features in type 1 diabetes. Since all of the isolated RNA was reverse transcribed, expressed TCRB transcripts were what got sequenced. Profiled with immunoSEQ multiplex PCR; TCRdb holds only in-frame clones, not every one. The table lists about 340,000 clones, 7% to 9% of them singletons, with around 0.44% in the top ten. The source material was central memory CD4+ T cells from blood. These receptors came from a woman aged 18-35 years in good health.

Only a few counts were recorded for this clone. This rearrangement joins TRBV25-1 to TRBJ2-3; no reliable D call. CDR1 MGHDK and CDR2 SYGVNS come from the germline V gene. The CDR3 is made up of 11 amino acids. Between the trimmed V and J ends, which lost 5 bases and 6 bases, there was a span of 6 bases. CDR3 nucleotide sequence: TGTGCCAGCAGTTCATCCGATACGCAGTATTTT. Its translation is CASSSSDTQYF.

V usage is TRBV7-9 and J usage is TRBJ2-1; 7 bases fit TRBD1. Germline V gene lookup returns CDR1 SEHNR and CDR2 FQNEAQ (reference sequence). The CDR3 is 15 residues long. The V segment lost 1 base and the J segment 6 bases; nucleotides outside the gene matches: 6. The CDR3 DNA reads TGTGCCAGCAGCTTAGTAACAGGGGTCAGCAATGAGCAGTTCTTC. Translated, it gives CASSLVTGVSNEQFF.

The V call is TRBV29-1, the J call TRBJ2-5, with D possibly matching TRBD2 (6 bases). V lost 0 bases and J lost 5, with 10 bases in between. The CDR3 runs to 13 residues. The V gene's germline CDR1 is SQVTM and CDR2 ANQGSEA. For the CDR3, the DNA is TGCAGCGTTGAAGATTCGGGGGTTGAGACCCAGTACTTC. Residues: CSVEDSGVETQYF.

V usage is TRBV7-6 and J usage is TRBJ2-1; 10 nucleotides align to TRBD1. After removal of 1 base from V and 8 bases from J, the junction contained 5 bases not matched to a gene. This CDR3 region has 15 residues. From germline, CDR1 is SGHVS and CDR2 FNYEAQ. The CDR3 protein is CASSLVSTGGDEQFF. CDR3 in DNA: TGTGCCAGCAGCTTAGTCTCGACAGGGGGCGATGAGCAGTTCTTC.

This clone was found a few times. The genes are TRBV7-2 and TRBJ2-7, with 8 nucleotides matching TRBD1. CDR1 is SGHTA and CDR2 is FQGNSA in the germline V gene. The CDR3 is made up of 14 amino acids. V shed 5 bases, J shed 6 bases, and the junction held 9 bases outside the gene matches. CDR3 sequence: CASSPRTGHPEQYF. The DNA for the CDR3 is TGTGCCAGCAGCCCCAGGACAGGGCATCCCGAGCAGTACTTC.

This chain joins TRBV4-3 and TRBJ2-1, with TRBD2 matching 10 bases. The V and J ends lost 2 bases and 3 bases, in that order; junction bases with no gene match: 4. The CDR3 runs to 16 residues. Germline V gene sequence: CDR1 LGHNA, CDR2 YSLEER. CDR3: CASSQLTSGNYNEQFF. In DNA, the CDR3 is TGCGCCAGCAGCCAATTAACTAGCGGGAACTACAATGAGCAGTTCTTC.

This clone was seen a handful of times. V and J are TRBV5-1 and TRBJ2-3; TRBD1 matches at 7 bases. This CDR3 spans 15 amino acids. CDR1 SGHRS and CDR2 YFSETQ come from the germline V gene. The V gene end was trimmed by 5 bases and the J gene end by 1 base; junction bases not matched to a gene: 7. The CDR3 nucleotides are TGCGCCAGCAGTTACACCGGGACAGGCACAGATACGCAGTATTTT. It is translated as CASSYTGTGTDTQYF.

This clone was seen a few times. The rearrangement joins TRBV6-4 to TRBJ1-1, with D uncertain. Trimming removed 5 bases from V and 4 bases from J, with 23 bases in between. CDR1 MRHNA and CDR2 SNTAGT come from the germline V gene. CDR3 size: 17 residues. For the CDR3, the DNA is TGTGCCAGCAGTAGCGAAAGTCGATTATGTTGTGGCACTGAAGCTTTCTTT. Protein: CASSSESRLCCGTEAFF.

This clone was seen a few times. This chain joins TRBV29-1 and TRBJ2-1, with TRBD1 matching 9 bases. V shed 3 bases and J 16 bases; nucleotides not matched to a gene: 16. The CDR3 has 14 amino acids. Per the germline V gene, CDR1 is SQVTM and CDR2 is ANQGSEA. The CDR3 sequence: CSVDGQGLSGRRFF. In DNA, the CDR3 is TGCAGCGTTGACGGACAGGGGTTAAGCGGACGGCGTTTCTTC.